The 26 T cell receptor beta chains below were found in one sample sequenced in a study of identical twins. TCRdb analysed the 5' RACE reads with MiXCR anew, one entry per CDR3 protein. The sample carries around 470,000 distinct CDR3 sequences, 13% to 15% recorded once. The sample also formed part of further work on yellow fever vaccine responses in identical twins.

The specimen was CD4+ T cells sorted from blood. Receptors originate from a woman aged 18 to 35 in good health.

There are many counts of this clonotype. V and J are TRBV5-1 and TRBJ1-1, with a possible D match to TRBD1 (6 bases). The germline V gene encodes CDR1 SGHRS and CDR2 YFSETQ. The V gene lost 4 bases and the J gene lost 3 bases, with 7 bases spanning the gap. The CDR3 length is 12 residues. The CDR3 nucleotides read TGCGCCAGCAGCACAGGGTACACTGAAGCTTTCTTT. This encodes CASSTGYTEAFF.

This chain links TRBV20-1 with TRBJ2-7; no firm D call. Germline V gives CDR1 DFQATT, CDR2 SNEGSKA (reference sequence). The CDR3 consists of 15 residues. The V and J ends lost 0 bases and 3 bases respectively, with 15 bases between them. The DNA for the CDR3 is TGCAGTGCTAGAGATCCTGGAAGGGCTGACTACGAGCAGTACTTC. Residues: CSARDPGRADYEQYF.

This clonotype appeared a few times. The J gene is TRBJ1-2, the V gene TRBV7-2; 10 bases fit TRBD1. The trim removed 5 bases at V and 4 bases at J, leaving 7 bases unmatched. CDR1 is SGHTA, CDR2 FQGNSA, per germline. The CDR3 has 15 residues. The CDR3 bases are TGTGCCAGCAGCCCAAGGGGACAGGGGACCTATGGCTACACCTTC. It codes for CASSPRGQGTYGYTF.

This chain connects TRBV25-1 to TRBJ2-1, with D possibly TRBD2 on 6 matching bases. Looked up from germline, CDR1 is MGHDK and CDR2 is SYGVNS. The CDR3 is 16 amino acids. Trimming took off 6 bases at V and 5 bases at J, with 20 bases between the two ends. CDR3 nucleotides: TGTGCCAGCAGCGAAAGTATCGGGACTCTTCACAATGAGCAGTTCTTC. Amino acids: CASSESIGTLHNEQFF.

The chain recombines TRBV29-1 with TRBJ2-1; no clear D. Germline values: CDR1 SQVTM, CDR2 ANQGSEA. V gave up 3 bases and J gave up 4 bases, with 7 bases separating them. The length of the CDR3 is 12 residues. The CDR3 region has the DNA TGCAGCGTTGAGGAAAGTTACAATGAGCAGTTCTTC. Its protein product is CSVEESYNEQFF.

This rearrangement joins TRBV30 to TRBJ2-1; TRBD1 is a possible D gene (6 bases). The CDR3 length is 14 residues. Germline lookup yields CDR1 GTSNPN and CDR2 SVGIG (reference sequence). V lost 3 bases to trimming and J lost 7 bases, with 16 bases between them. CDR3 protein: CAWSSNVRGNEQFF. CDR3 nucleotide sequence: TGTGCCTGGAGCTCCAATGTCAGGGGAAATGAGCAGTTCTTC.

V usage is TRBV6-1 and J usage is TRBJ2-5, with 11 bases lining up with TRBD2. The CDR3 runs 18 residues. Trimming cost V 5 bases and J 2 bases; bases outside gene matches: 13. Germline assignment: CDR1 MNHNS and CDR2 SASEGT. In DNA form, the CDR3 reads TGTGCCAGCAGTATCAGACTAGCGGGATTTGGGGCACAAGAGACCCAGTACTTC. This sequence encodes CASSIRLAGFGAQETQYF.

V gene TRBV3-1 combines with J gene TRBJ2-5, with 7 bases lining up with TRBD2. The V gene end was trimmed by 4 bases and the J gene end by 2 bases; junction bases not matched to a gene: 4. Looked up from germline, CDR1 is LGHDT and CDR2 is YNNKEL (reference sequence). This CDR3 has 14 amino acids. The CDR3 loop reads CASSLLAQQETQYF. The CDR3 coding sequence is TGTGCCAGCAGCCTACTAGCGCAACAAGAGACCCAGTACTTC.

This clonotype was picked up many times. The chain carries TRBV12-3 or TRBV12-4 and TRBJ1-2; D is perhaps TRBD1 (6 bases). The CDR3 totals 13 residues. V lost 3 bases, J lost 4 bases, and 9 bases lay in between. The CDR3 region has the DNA TGTGCCAGCAGTTTTGGGACAAGCTATGGCTACACCTTC. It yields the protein CASSFGTSYGYTF.

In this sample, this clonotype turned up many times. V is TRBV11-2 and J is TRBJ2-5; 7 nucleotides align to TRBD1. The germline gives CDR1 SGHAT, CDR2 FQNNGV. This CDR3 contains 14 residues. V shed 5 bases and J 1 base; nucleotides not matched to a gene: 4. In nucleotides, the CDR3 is TGTGCCAGCAGCCGGACAGGAGGCCAAGAGACCCAGTACTTC. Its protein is CASSRTGGQETQYF.

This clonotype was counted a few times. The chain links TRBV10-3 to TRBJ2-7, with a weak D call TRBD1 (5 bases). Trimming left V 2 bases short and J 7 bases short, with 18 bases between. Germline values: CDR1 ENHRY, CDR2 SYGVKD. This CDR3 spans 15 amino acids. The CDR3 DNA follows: TGTGCCATCAGTGAGCAGGCAGGGAAAAAGGGTGAGCAGTACTTC. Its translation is CAISEQAGKKGEQYF.

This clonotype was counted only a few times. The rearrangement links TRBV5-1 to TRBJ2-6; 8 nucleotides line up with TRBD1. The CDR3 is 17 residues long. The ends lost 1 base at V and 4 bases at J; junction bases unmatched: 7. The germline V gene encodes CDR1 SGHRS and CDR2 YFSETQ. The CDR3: CASSLLRQGLGANVLTF. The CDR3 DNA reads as TGCGCCAGCAGCTTGTTACGACAGGGGTTAGGGGCCAACGTCCTGACTTTC.

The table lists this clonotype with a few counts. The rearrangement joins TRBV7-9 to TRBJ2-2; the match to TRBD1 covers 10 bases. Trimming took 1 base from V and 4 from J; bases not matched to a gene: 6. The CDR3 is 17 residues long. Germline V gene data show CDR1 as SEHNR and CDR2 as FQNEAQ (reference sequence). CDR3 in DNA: TGTGCCAGCAGCTTAGGGGCGACAGGGGGCGTCACCGGGGAGCTGTTTTTT. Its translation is CASSLGATGGVTGELFF.

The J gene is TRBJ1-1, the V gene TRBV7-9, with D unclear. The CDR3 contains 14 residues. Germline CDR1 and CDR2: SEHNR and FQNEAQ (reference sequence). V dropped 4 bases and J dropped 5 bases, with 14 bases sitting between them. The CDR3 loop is CASSYQYSGTEAFF. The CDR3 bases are TGTGCCAGCAGCTACCAGTACAGCGGGACTGAAGCTTTCTTT.

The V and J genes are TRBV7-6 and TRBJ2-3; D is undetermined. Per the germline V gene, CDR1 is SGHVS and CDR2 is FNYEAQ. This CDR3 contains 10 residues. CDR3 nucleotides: TGTGCATCTGCCGGGGATACGCAGTATTTT. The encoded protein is CASAGDTQYF. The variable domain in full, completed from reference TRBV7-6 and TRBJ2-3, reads GAGVSQSPRYKVTKRGQDVALRCDPISGHVSLYWYRQALGQGPEFLTYFNYEAQQDKSGLPNDRFSAERPEGSISTLTIQRTEQRDSAMYRCASAGDTQYFGPGTRLTVL.

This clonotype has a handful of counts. The CDR3 sequence: CASSLDGSGYEQYF. The CDR3 DNA sequence: TGCGCCAGCAGCTTGGACGGGTCTGGCTACGAGCAGTACTTC. V usage is TRBV5-1 and J usage is TRBJ2-7; no clear D. This CDR3 region has 14 residues. Germline CDR1 reads SGHRS; CDR2 reads YFSETQ. Trimming removed 0 bases at V and 3 bases at J, with 10 bases between.

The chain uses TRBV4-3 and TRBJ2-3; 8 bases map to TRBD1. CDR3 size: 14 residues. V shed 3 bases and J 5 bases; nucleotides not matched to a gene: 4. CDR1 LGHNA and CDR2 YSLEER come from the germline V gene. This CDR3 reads CASSHVDRGDTQYF. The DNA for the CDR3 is TGCGCCAGCAGCCATGTCGACAGGGGAGATACGCAGTATTTT.

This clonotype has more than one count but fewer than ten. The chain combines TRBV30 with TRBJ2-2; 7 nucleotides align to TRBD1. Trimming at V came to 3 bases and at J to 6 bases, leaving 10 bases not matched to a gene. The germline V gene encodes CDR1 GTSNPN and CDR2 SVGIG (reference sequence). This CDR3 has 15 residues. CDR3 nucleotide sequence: TGTGCCTGGAGACCTAAGACAGGGTGGGCCGGGGAGCTGTTTTTT. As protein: CAWRPKTGWAGELFF.

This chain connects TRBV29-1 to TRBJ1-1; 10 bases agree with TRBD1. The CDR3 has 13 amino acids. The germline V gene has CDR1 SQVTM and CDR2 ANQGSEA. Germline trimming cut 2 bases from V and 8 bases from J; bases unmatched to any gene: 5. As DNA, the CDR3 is TGCAGCGTTGAACCTCGGGGACAGGGGGAAGCTTTCTTT. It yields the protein CSVEPRGQGEAFF.

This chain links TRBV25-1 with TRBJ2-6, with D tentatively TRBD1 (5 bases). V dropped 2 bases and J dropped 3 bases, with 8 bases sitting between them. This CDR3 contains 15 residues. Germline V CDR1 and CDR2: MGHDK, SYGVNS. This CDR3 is CASSEQGFGANVLTF. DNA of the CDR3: TGTGCCAGCAGTGAACAGGGATTTGGGGCCAACGTCCTGACTTTC.

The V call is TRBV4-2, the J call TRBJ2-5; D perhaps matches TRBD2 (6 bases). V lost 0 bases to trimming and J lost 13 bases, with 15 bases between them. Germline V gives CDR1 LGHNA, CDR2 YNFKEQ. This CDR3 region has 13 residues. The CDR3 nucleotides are TGTGCCAGCAGCCAAGATGGGGGGACTCGGATGTACTTC. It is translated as CASSQDGGTRMYF.

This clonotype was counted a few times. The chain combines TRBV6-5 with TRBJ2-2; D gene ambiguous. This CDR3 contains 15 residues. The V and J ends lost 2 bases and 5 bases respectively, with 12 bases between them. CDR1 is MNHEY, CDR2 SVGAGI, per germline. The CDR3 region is CASSYGTGLTGELFF. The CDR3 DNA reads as TGTGCCAGCAGTTACGGAACGGGTCTAACCGGGGAGCTGTTTTTT.

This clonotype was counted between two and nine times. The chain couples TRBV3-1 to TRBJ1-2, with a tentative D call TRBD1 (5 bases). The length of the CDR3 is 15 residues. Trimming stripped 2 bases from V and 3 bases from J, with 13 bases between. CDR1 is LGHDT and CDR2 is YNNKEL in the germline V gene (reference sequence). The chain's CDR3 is CASSQIGGAYYGYTF. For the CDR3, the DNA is TGTGCCAGCAGCCAAATCGGAGGGGCCTACTATGGCTACACCTTC.

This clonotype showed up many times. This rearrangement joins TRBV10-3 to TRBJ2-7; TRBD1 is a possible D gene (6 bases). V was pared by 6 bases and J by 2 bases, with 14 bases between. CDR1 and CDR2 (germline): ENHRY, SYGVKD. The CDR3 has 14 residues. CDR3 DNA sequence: TGTGCCATCAGGGGGGCAGGGCGGACCTACGAGCAGTACTTC. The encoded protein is CAIRGAGRTYEQYF.

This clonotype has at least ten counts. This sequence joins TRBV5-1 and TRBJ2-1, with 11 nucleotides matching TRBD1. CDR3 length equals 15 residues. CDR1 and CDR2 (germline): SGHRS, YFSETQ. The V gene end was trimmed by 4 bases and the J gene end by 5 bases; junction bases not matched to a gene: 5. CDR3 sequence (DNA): TGCGCCAGCAGCGCGGACAGGGGGCCCAACAATGAGCAGTTCTTC. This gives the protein CASSADRGPNNEQFF.

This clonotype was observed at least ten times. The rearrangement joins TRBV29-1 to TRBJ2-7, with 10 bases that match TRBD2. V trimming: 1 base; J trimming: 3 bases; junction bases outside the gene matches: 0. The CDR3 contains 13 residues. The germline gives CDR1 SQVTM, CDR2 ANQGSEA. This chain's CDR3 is CSVEASGSYEQYF. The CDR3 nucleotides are TGCAGCGTTGAAGCTAGCGGGAGCTACGAGCAGTACTTC.